One sample yielded the 32 T cell receptor beta chains listed below, sequenced in a study of response to subunit inactivated influenza vaccine. TCRdb passed the RT-PCR reads through MiXCR, listing each CDR3 protein once. Here the sample spans about 540,000 distinct CDR3 sequences, 20% to 25% being singletons. The sample was also reused in another study, on T cells expressing NK-cell markers. That work adds: Synthesis of TCR beta cDNA relied on 5'RACE template switching carrying UMIs.

The sample in question was CD4+ T cells sorted from PBMCs, obtained 11 to 12 days after vaccination. The receptors here all came from a man in his fifties who received an inactivated influenza vaccine.

This chain connects TRBV24-1 to TRBJ2-5, with a tentative D call TRBD2 (6 bases). This CDR3 contains 16 residues. The germline V gene has CDR1 KGHDR and CDR2 SFDVKD. With 3 bases removed from V and 4 bases from J, the gap between germline ends came to 17 bases. The CDR3 spells CATSDPSKSAGETQYF. CDR3 DNA sequence: TGTGCCACCAGTGATCCGTCGAAATCAGCGGGAGAGACCCAGTACTTC.

V and J are TRBV2 and TRBJ1-5; D is possibly TRBD1 (5 bases). The germline V gene encodes CDR1 SNHLY and CDR2 FYNNEI. With 7 bases removed from V and 6 bases from J, the gap between germline ends came to 16 bases. This CDR3 is built from 14 residues. The CDR3 DNA sequence: TGTGCCAGCACCCCCGGTCAAGGGGCTCAGCCCCAGCATTTT. It is translated as CASTPGQGAQPQHF.

The CDR3 bases are TGTGCCTGGAGGCCTAGCGGGCGCTACAATGAGCAGTTCTTC. Protein product: CAWRPSGRYNEQFF. The chain employs TRBV30 and TRBJ2-1, with 8 bases lining up with TRBD2. The CDR3 is made up of 14 amino acids. V gave up 3 bases and J gave up 3 bases; unmatched junction bases: 4. Germline CDR1 GTSNPN, CDR2 SVGIG (reference sequence).

The chain joins TRBV10-3 to TRBJ2-7, with D hard to call. This CDR3 spans 13 amino acids. V dropped 6 bases and J dropped 5 bases, with 14 bases sitting between them. Germline CDR1 is ENHRY and CDR2 is SYGVKD. CDR3 sequence (DNA): TGTGCCATCAGGGTGATAGGTACGGACGAGCAGTACTTC. It encodes CAIRVIGTDEQYF.

This chain joins TRBV9 and TRBJ2-5; a possible D gene is TRBD2 (6 bases). Looked up from germline, CDR1 is SGDLS and CDR2 is YYNGEE. This CDR3 spans 15 amino acids. V was shortened by 9 bases and J by 3 bases, with 21 bases between the two germline ends. Here the CDR3 reads CATAVAGGLEETQYF. The CDR3 DNA reads TGTGCCACGGCCGTGGCAGGAGGGTTGGAAGAGACCCAGTACTTC.

There are a few counts of this clonotype. The chain uses TRBV24-1 and TRBJ2-3; D is ambiguous. V was trimmed by 1 base and J by 1 base, leaving 5 bases between them. Germline CDR1 and CDR2: KGHDR and SFDVKD. The CDR3 has 14 amino acids. CDR3 sequence: CATSDFQGTDTQYF. The CDR3 nucleotides read TGTGCCACCAGTGATTTTCAGGGCACAGATACGCAGTATTTT.

V and J are TRBV7-2 and TRBJ1-5; D is possibly TRBD1 (6 bases). The CDR3 is 14 residues long. Trimming took off 5 bases at V and 5 bases at J, with 13 bases between the two ends. CDR1 and CDR2 from the germline V gene are SGHTA and FQGNSA. The CDR3 nucleotides are TGTGCCAGCAGCCCCGGGGGGCCCGATCAGCCCCAGCATTTT. It specifies CASSPGGPDQPQHF.

This chain uses TRBV20-1 with TRBJ2-5; tentative D call: TRBD2 (5 bases). The V end was cut by 6 bases, the J end by 7 bases, with 15 bases between. The CDR3 is made up of 12 amino acids. The germline CDR1 and CDR2 sequences are DFQATT and SNEGSKA (reference sequence). CDR3 residues: CSAPSEGLTQYF. For the CDR3, the DNA is TGCAGTGCCCCTAGTGAGGGTCTGACCCAGTACTTC.

V is TRBV19 and J is TRBJ1-5; no reliable D call. Germline V gene sequence: CDR1 LNHDA, CDR2 SQIVND (reference sequence). Trimming pared 5 bases from V and 1 base from J, leaving 12 bases between. The CDR3 has 15 residues. The CDR3 DNA reads as TGTGCCAGTAGTGCAGTCCACATGAGCAATCAGCCCCAGCATTTT. Encoded protein: CASSAVHMSNQPQHF.

This clonotype was counted at least ten times. This chain connects TRBV6-2 or TRBV6-3 to TRBJ2-7; no clear D. There are 12 residues in the CDR3. The V end lost 1 base, the J end lost 5 bases, and 6 bases lay between the germline ends. Germline V CDR1 and CDR2: MNHEY, SVGEGT. Written as DNA, the CDR3 is TGTGCCAGCAGTTACTTTGGGGACGAGCAGTACTTC. Translating gives CASSYFGDEQYF.

This clonotype was detected only a few times. The rearrangement uses TRBV6-5 and TRBJ2-5, with 9 positions matching TRBD2. The germline V gene has CDR1 MNHEY and CDR2 SVGAGI. V was clipped by 2 bases and J by 5 bases; unmatched bases: 3. This CDR3 region has 14 residues. CDR3 nucleotides: TGTGCCAGCAGTTACGGGGCGGGGGGGGAGACCCAGTACTTC. It specifies CASSYGAGGETQYF.

This clonotype was detected only a few times. This rearrangement joins TRBV5-1 to TRBJ2-7, with D possibly matching TRBD1 (5 bases). Germline-derived CDR1 and CDR2 are SGHRS and YFSETQ. V was pared by 5 bases and J by 1 base, with 13 bases between. There are 14 residues in the CDR3. CDR3 coding DNA: TGCGCCAGCAGATTGACAGCCCGATCCTACGAGCAGTACTTC. It translates to CASRLTARSYEQYF. Full variable domain (rest looked up from reference TRBV5-1 and TRBJ2-7): KAGVTQTPRYLIKTRGQQVTLSCSPISGHRSVSWYQQTPGQGLQFLFEYFSETQRNKGNFPGRFSGRQFSNSRSEMNVSTLELGDSALYLCASRLTARSYEQYFGPGTRLTVT.

The chain is built from TRBV12-3 or TRBV12-4 and TRBJ2-3, with TRBD1 matching 9 bases. The CDR3 contains 16 residues. V gave up 8 bases and J gave up 1 base; unmatched junction bases: 10. CDR3 residues: CASARGRDRGTDTQYF. CDR3 nucleotide sequence: TGTGCCAGCGCCCGCGGCCGGGACAGGGGCACAGATACGCAGTATTTT.

This clonotype came up a few times. The chain couples TRBV7-2 to TRBJ1-2, with D uncertain. The CDR3 extends over 12 amino acids. V lost 1 base and J 8 bases, leaving 8 bases between the germline ends. Germline V gives CDR1 SGHTA, CDR2 FQGNSA. The CDR3 region has the DNA TGTGCCAGCAGCTTAGAAAGAGGCGGCTACACCTTC. This translates into CASSLERGGYTF.

The chain carries TRBV28 and TRBJ1-6, with D perhaps matching TRBD1 (5 bases). The germline gives CDR1 MDHEN, CDR2 SYDVKM. The CDR3 sequence is 15 residues long. The V end was cut by 4 bases, the J end by 3 bases, with 10 bases between. DNA of the CDR3: TGTGCCAGCAGTTCTCGGACAAACTATAATTCACCCCTCCACTTT. It codes for CASSSRTNYNSPLHF.

This clonotype appeared a few times. CDR3 bases: TGTGCCAGCAGCCTCCGACTAGCGGGAGGGCAAGTGAATGAGCAGTTCTTC. It codes for CASSLRLAGGQVNEQFF. This chain connects TRBV7-2 to TRBJ2-1; 14 bases are shared with TRBD2. The V and J ends lost 5 bases and 7 bases, in that order; junction bases with no gene match: 10. The germline V gene encodes CDR1 SGHTA and CDR2 FQGNSA. The CDR3 is made up of 17 amino acids. Full variable domain (remainder filled in from reference TRBV7-2 and TRBJ2-1): GAGVSQSPSNKVTEKGKDVELRCDPISGHTALYWYRQSLGQGLEFLIYFQGNSAPDKSGLPSDRFSAERTGGSVSTLTIQRTQQEDSAVYLCASSLRLAGGQVNEQFFGPGTRLTVL.

This clonotype has only a few counts. The genes are TRBV12-3 or TRBV12-4 and TRBJ2-5, with a possible D match to TRBD1 (6 bases). This CDR3 is built from 13 residues. V lost 6 bases, J lost 4 bases, and 12 bases lay in between. CDR3 in amino acids: CASSQSQGETQYF. In DNA form, the CDR3 reads TGTGCCAGCAGCCAATCACAGGGAGAGACCCAGTACTTC.

This clonotype showed up just a few times. The rearrangement links TRBV27 to TRBJ1-6; D is unresolved. V lost 6 bases to trimming and J lost 0 bases, with 3 bases between them. Germline CDR1 MNHEY, CDR2 SMNVEV (reference sequence). This CDR3 contains 13 residues. CDR3 region: CASSVSYNSPLHF. CDR3 DNA: TGTGCCAGCAGCGTCTCCTATAATTCACCCCTCCACTTT.

Only a few counts were recorded for this clonotype. This rearrangement joins TRBV6-2 or TRBV6-3 to TRBJ1-1; 7 bases are a match to TRBD1. The CDR3 loop spans 18 amino acids. Germline V CDR1 and CDR2: MNHEY, SVGEGT. V lost 3 bases, J lost 2 bases, and 15 bases stayed unmatched. The CDR3 DNA follows: TGTGCCAGCAGTTATATCCGATCGACAGGGTGGGTTAACACTGAAGCTTTCTTT. Translation gives CASSYIRSTGWVNTEAFF.

This clonotype was seen once. The V and J genes are TRBV9 and TRBJ2-4, with D tentatively TRBD1 (6 bases). V lost 0 bases, J lost 8 bases, and 12 bases lay in between. CDR1 is SGDLS, CDR2 YYNGEE, per germline. This CDR3 has 14 amino acids. CDR3 residues: CASSVEVRGHIQYF. CDR3 nucleotide sequence: TGTGCCAGCAGCGTAGAGGTCAGGGGACACATTCAGTACTTC.

In this sample, this clonotype turned up a few times. The chain couples TRBV20-1 to TRBJ2-5; 9 bases align to TRBD2. With 3 bases clipped from V and 2 bases from J, the junction kept 7 bases outside the gene matches. Per germline, CDR1 DFQATT and CDR2 SNEGSKA (reference sequence). CDR3 length: 15 residues. The CDR3, as DNA: TGCAGTGCTAGCGTACCAGCGGGGGGACAAGAGACCCAGTACTTC. Protein sequence: CSASVPAGGQETQYF.

This clonotype has a handful of counts. The rearrangement joins TRBV29-1 to TRBJ2-5; D possibly corresponds to TRBD1 (6 bases). This CDR3 is 13 amino acids long. Germline loops: CDR1 SQVTM, CDR2 ANQGSEA. V lost 4 bases to trimming and J lost 4 bases, with 13 bases between them. The CDR3 spells CSVVFWGRETQYF. The DNA for the CDR3 is TGCAGCGTTGTTTTTTGGGGGCGAGAGACCCAGTACTTC.

The V and J genes are TRBV9 and TRBJ2-7; D is ambiguous. There are 14 residues in the CDR3. Looked up from germline, CDR1 is SGDLS and CDR2 is YYNGEE. Trimming left V 0 bases short and J 4 bases short, with 11 bases between. CDR3 residues: CASSVDPNGYEQYF. CDR3 nucleotides: TGTGCCAGCAGCGTAGACCCCAACGGATACGAGCAGTACTTC.

This clonotype has a handful of counts. The chain has TRBV5-1 and TRBJ1-4, with a possible D match to TRBD1 (5 bases). Germline CDR1 and CDR2: SGHRS and YFSETQ. V dropped 3 bases and J dropped 7 bases, with 16 bases sitting between them. CDR3 size: 15 residues. CDR3 sequence reads: CASSSGGRQSEKLFF. In DNA form, the CDR3 reads TGCGCCAGCAGCTCCGGGGGGAGGCAGAGTGAAAAACTGTTTTTT.

This clonotype has just a few counts. J is TRBJ1-4 and V is TRBV11-2, with a weak D call TRBD1 (6 bases). V dropped 4 bases and J dropped 3 bases, with 9 bases sitting between them. CDR1 is SGHAT and CDR2 is FQNNGV in the germline V gene. The CDR3 is made up of 14 amino acids. The CDR3 DNA follows: TGTGCCAGCAGCTACCAGGGGTCTAATGAAAAACTGTTTTTT. Its protein product is CASSYQGSNEKLFF.

The chain couples TRBV7-2 to TRBJ2-3; 8 bases fit TRBD2. CDR3 length equals 16 residues. With V trimmed by 1 base and J by 6 bases, 9 bases remained unmatched. Germline V lookup: CDR1 SGHTA, CDR2 FQGNSA. The CDR3 sequence is CASSLEAGGTTDTQYF. Here the CDR3 DNA reads TGTGCCAGCAGCTTAGAGGCGGGGGGAACGACGGATACGCAGTATTTT.

The rearrangement uses TRBV12-3 or TRBV12-4 and TRBJ2-1, with 12 bases fitting TRBD2. The CDR3 is made up of 17 amino acids. V shed 5 bases and J 1 base; nucleotides not matched to a gene: 6. The CDR3 spells CASSTSGRPFSYNEQFF. The CDR3 DNA follows: TGTGCCAGCAGTACTAGCGGGAGGCCTTTTTCCTACAATGAGCAGTTCTTC.

The chain has TRBV7-8 and TRBJ2-1; 11 bases match TRBD2. Germline assignment: CDR1 SGHVS and CDR2 FQNEAQ. The CDR3 sequence is 14 residues long. The trim removed 4 bases at V and 15 bases at J, leaving 11 bases unmatched. The CDR3 spells CASSSDSGRAIWFF. The CDR3 coding sequence is TGTGCCAGCAGCTCCGATAGCGGGAGGGCTATTTGGTTCTTC.

This chain connects TRBV7-2 to TRBJ2-3; 12 nucleotides align to TRBD2. CDR1 is SGHTA, CDR2 FQGNSA, per germline. Trimming cost V 6 bases and J 6 bases; bases outside gene matches: 7. This CDR3 is built from 15 residues. CDR3 residues: CASSLAGGPSDTQYF. The CDR3 nucleotides read TGTGCCAGCAGTCTAGCGGGGGGGCCATCGGATACGCAGTATTTT.

This clonotype occurred a few times. The chain carries TRBV7-2 and TRBJ1-5, with D maybe TRBD1 (6 bases). CDR3 length: 16 residues. CDR1 is SGHTA and CDR2 is FQGNSA in the germline V gene. The V and J ends lost 1 base and 5 bases respectively, with 15 bases between them. The chain's CDR3 is CASSLVGRDTYQPQHF. CDR3 sequence (DNA): TGTGCCAGCAGCTTAGTAGGTCGGGACACCTATCAGCCCCAGCATTTT.

This clonotype was seen ten or more times. J is TRBJ2-7 and V is TRBV29-1; 8 nucleotides agree with TRBD1. From germline, CDR1 is SQVTM and CDR2 ANQGSEA. V shed 5 bases, J shed 5 bases, and the junction held 5 bases outside the gene matches. This CDR3 is 12 amino acids long. The CDR3 reads CSVRTGIHEQYF. For the CDR3, the DNA is TGCAGCGTTAGGACAGGGATCCACGAGCAGTACTTC.

The chain employs TRBV7-6 and TRBJ1-1; no definite D call. Germline values: CDR1 SGHVS, CDR2 FNYEAQ. Trimming removed 3 bases at V and 4 bases at J, with 9 bases between. The CDR3 is 13 amino acids. CDR3 protein: CASSLFEGTEAFF. The CDR3 coding sequence is TGTGCCAGCAGCTTGTTTGAGGGCACTGAAGCTTTCTTT.